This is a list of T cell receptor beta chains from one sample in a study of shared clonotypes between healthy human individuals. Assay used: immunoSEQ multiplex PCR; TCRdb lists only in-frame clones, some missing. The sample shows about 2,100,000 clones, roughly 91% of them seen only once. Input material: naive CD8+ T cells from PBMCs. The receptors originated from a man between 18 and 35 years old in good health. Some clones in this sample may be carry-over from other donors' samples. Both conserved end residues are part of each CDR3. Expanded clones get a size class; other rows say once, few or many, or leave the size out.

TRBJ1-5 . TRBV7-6 CAPQGQGNQPQHF
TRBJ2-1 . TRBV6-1 CASSEWSSSYNEQFF
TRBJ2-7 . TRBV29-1 CSVDGGTAYEQYF
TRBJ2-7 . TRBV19 CASSIATGGHTEQYF
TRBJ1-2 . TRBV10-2 CASRDSNYGYTF
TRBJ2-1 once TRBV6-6 CASSSAGARNEQFF
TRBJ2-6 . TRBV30 CAWMDWVSSGANVLTF
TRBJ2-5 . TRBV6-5 CASSYFGRRETQYF
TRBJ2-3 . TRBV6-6 CASSYSSTWADTQYF
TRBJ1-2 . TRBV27 CASSLSPPVFTGRGGHNYGYTF
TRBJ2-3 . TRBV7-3 CASSEGTGVQGTQYF
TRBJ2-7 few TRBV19 CASSLGYEQYF
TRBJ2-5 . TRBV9 CASRGAPQETQYF
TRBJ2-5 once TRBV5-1 CASSGWTRYQETQYF
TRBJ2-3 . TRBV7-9 CASSLGSADTQYF
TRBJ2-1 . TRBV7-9 CASSESWEQFF
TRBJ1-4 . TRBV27 CASSPAGTINEKLFF
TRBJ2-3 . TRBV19 CASSVPGLVVDTQYF
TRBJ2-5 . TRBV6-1 CASSEILGGGLQETQYF
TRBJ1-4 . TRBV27 CASSLNRGTNEKLFF
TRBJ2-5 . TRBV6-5 CASSIGVGQETQYF
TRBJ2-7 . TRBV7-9 CASSLIGTESSYEQYF
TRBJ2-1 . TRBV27 CASAEIVGPNEQFF
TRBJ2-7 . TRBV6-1 CASSEMRVYEQYF
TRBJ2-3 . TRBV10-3 CAISSTTSGSTDTQYF
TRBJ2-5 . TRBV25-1 CASSEYWVGGKETQYF
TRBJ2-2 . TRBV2 CASSEALPSGGIHGELFF
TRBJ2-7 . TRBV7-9 CASSRELDEQYF
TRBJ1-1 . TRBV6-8 CASSKVGGERDTEAFF
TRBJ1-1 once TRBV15 CATSRDRGIGRNTEAFF
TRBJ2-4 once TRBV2 CASSEGGPTVGKNIQYF
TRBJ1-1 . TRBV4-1 CASSRIGTLNTEAFF
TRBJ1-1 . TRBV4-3 CASSQDPRQGNTEAFF
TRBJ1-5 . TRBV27 CASSSTGAVNQPQHF
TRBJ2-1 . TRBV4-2 CASSQLPGTYNEQFF
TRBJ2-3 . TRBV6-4 CASSDPPPSGGTNTDTQYF
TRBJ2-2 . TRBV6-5 CASSLAGAGELFF
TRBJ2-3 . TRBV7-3 CASSLTEFWSDTQYF